The T cell receptor (beta chain) under discussion was sequenced for a study of cytomegalovirus exposure and HLA in healthy donors. Study at large: It was reported in a later analysis that the same platform had been used for the 120 or so validation repertoires as for the roughly 670 first-cohort repertoires.

Overall study findings and caveats: Reported results showed that the classifier diagnosed cytomegalovirus status with high specificity and sensitivity. Altogether, 150 to 200 TCR beta chains were recorded as cytomegalovirus-associated. Most sequenced TCRs were rare (though some public TCRs occurred in many donors).

V was trimmed by 2 bases and J by 4 bases, leaving 9 bases between them. CDR3 length: 15 amino acids. From germline, CDR1 is SGHVS and CDR2 FQNEAQ. Of note for this clone: Its specificity is unknown.

Here immunoSEQ multiplex PCR was the method, and the copy in TCRdb shows in-frame clones only, minus some. The repertoire has 110,000 or so clones, 85% to 90% of them found once; the top ten carry 2% to 2.5%. The J gene is TRBJ1-6, the V gene TRBV7-8; D unresolved. This TCR came from a woman aged 25 to 45 in good health and CMV-seronegative. The specimen was PBMCs. The CDR3 DNA sequence: TGTGCCAGCAGCTTATCGAGGGATTATAATTCACCCCTCCACTTT. As protein: CASSLSRDYNSPLHF.